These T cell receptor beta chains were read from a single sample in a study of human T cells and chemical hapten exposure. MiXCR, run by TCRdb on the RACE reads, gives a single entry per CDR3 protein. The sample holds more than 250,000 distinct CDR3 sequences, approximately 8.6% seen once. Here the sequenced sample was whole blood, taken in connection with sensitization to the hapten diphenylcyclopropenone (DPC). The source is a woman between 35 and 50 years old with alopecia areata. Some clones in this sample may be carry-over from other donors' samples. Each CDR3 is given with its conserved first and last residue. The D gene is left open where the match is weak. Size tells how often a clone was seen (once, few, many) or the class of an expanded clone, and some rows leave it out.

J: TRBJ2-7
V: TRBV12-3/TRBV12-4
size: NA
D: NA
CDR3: CASSSATQGRTYEQYF
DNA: TGTGCCAGCAGTTCCGCAACACAGGGCCGTACCTACGAGCAGTACTTC

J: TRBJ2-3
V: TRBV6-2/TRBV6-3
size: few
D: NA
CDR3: CASSYEGDTQYF
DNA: TGTGCCAGCAGTTATGAAGGGGACACGCAGTATTTT

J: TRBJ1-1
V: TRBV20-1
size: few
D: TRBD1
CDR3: CSARDYRGSTEAFF
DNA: TGCAGTGCTAGAGACTACAGGGGTTCTACTGAAGCTTTCTTT

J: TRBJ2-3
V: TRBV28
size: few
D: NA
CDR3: CASSLQAGTDTQYF
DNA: TGTGCCAGCAGTTTACAAGCGGGCACAGATACGCAGTATTTT

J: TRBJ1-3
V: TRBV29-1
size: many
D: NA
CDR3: CSVDGGRGNTIYF
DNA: TGCAGCGTTGACGGGGGGCGAGGAAACACCATATATTTT

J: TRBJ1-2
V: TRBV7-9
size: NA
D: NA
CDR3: CASSTHSRDSGKYGYTF
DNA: TGTGCCAGCAGCACCCACTCCCGGGACTCCGGAAAATATGGCTACACCTTC

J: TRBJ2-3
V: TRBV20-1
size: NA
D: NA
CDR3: CSARRTSDTQYF
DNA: TGCAGTGCTCGGAGGACCTCAGATACGCAGTATTTT

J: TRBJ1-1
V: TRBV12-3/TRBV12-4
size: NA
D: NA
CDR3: CASKGGTEAFF
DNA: TGTGCCAGCAAGGGGGGCACTGAAGCTTTCTTT

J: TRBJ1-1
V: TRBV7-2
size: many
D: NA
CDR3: CASSFSMVAEAFF
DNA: TGTGCCAGCAGCTTTTCCATGGTCGCCGAAGCTTTCTTT

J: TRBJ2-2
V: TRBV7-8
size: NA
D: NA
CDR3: CASSEPAPGAFAGELFF
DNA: TGTGCCAGCAGCGAGCCTGCGCCAGGGGCGTTCGCCGGGGAGCTGTTTTTT

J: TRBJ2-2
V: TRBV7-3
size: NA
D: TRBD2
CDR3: CASSLNARGLAGVGTGELFF
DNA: TGTGCCAGCAGCTTAAATGCCCGGGGACTAGCGGGAGTTGGGACCGGGGAGCTGTTTTTT

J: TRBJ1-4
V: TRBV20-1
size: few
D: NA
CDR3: CSARDGGGEEKLFF
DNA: TGCAGTGCTAGAGATGGGGGGGGCGAGGAAAAACTGTTTTTT

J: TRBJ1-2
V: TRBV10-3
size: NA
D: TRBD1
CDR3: CAISENRGSNYGYTF
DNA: TGTGCCATCAGTGAAAACAGGGGCTCGAACTATGGCTACACCTTC

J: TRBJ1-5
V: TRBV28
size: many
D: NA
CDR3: CASSRGTRNLNQPQHF
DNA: TGTGCCAGCAGCCGGGGCACGCGGAACCTCAATCAGCCCCAGCATTTT

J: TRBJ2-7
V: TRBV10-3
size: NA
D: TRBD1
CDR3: CAISANHGTGAYEQYF
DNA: TGTGCCATCAGTGCCAATCACGGGACAGGTGCTTACGAGCAGTACTTC

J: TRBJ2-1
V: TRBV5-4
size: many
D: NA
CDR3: CASSLGVGEQFF
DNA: TGTGCCAGCAGCTTGGGTGTCGGTGAGCAGTTCTTC

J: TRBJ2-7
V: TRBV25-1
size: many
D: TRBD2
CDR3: CASSEFTSGNIAF
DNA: TGTGCCAGCAGTGAATTTACTAGCGGCAACATCGCCTTC

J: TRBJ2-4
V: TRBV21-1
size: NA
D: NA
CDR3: CASSENRPHIEDLAKNIQYF
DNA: TGTGCCAGCAGCGAAAATAGGCCCCATATCGAGGATTTAGCCAAAAACATTCAGTACTTC

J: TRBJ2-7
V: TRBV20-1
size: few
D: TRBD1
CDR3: CSATRDSNYEQYF
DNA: TGCAGTGCGACCAGGGACAGCAACTACGAGCAGTACTTC

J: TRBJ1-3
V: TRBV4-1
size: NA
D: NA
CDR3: CASSQDRVASGNTIYF
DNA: TGCGCCAGCAGCCAAGATAGGGTGGCGTCTGGAAACACCATATATTTT

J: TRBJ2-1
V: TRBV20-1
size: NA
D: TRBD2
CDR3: CSALSFREGTNEQFF
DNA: TGCAGTGCCCTCTCCTTTCGGGAGGGGACCAATGAGCAGTTCTTC

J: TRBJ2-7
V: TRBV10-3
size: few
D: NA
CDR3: CAISESNRETYEQYF
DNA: TGTGCCATCAGTGAGTCGAACAGGGAAACCTACGAGCAGTACTTC

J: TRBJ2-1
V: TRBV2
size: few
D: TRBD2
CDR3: CASKKGLAGNSYNEQFF
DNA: TGTGCCAGCAAGAAAGGACTAGCGGGGAACTCCTACAATGAGCAGTTCTTC

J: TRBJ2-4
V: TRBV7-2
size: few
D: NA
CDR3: CASSLVPGTLRDIQYF
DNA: TGTGCCAGCAGCTTAGTGCCTGGGACCCTTCGCGACATTCAGTACTTC

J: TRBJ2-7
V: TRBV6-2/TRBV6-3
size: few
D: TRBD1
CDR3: CATSRGPYEQYF
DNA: TGTGCCACAAGCAGGGGGCCCTACGAGCAGTACTTC

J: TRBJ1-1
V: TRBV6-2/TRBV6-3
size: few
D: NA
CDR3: CASSSPWGNTEAFF
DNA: TGTGCCAGCAGTTCTCCGTGGGGGAACACTGAAGCTTTCTTT

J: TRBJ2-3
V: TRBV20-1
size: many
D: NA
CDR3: CSARVNGSFTDTQYF
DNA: TGCAGTGCCAGGGTGAACGGGAGTTTCACAGATACGCAGTATTTT

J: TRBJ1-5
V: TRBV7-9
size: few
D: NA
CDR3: CASSPAGVRPQHF
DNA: TGTGCCAGCAGCCCTGCGGGGGTACGGCCCCAGCATTTT

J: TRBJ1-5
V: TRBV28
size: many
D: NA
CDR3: CASLRGRFQPQHF
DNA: TGTGCCAGCCTCCGGGGCCGCTTTCAGCCCCAGCATTTT

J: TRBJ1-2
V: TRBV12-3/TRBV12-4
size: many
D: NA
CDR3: CASSSTAYGYTF
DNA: TGTGCCAGCAGTTCGACGGCCTATGGCTACACCTTC

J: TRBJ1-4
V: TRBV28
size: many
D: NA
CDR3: CASSFPRGKGNEKLFF
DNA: TGTGCCAGCAGTTTCCCGAGGGGTAAGGGAAATGAAAAACTGTTTTTT

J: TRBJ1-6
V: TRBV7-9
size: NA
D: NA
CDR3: CASTGEEANSPLHF
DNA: TGTGCCAGCACAGGGGAAGAGGCTAATTCACCCCTCCACTTT

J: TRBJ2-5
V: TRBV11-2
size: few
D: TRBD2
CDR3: CASIRKSGRPGRETQYF
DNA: TGTGCCAGCATCCGGAAAAGCGGGAGGCCCGGCCGGGAGACCCAGTACTTC

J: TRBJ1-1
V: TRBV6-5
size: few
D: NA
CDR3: CASSYSAPLNTEAFF
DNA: TGTGCCAGCAGTTACTCGGCACCCCTGAACACTGAAGCTTTCTTT

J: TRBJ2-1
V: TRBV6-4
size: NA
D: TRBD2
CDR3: CASSEEAGGNNEQFF
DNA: TGTGCCAGCAGTGAGGAAGCGGGGGGTAACAATGAGCAGTTCTTC

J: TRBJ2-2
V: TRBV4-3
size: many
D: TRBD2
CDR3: CASSQQGTSGWAGELFF
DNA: TGCGCCAGCAGCCAACAAGGGACTAGCGGGTGGGCCGGGGAGCTGTTTTTT

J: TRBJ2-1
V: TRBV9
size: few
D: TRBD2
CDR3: CASSGTSGNNEQFF
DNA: TGTGCCAGCAGCGGGACTAGCGGGAACAATGAGCAGTTCTTC

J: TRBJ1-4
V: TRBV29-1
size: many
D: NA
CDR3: CSAKGGANEKLFF
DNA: TGCAGCGCGAAAGGGGGGGCTAATGAAAAACTGTTTTTT

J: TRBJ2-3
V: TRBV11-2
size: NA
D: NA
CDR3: CASSLDWAPVGTDTQYF
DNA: TGTGCCAGCAGCTTAGATTGGGCACCGGTGGGCACAGATACGCAGTATTTT

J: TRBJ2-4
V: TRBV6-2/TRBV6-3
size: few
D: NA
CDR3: CASRVAGGSIQYF
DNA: TGTGCCAGCAGGGTAGCAGGGGGGAGCATTCAGTACTTC

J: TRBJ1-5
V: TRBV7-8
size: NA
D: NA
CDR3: CASSLAGKQPQHF
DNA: TGTGCCAGCAGCCTAGCGGGGAAACAGCCCCAGCATTTT

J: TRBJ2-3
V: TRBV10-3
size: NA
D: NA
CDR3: CAISGLGADTQYF
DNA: TGTGCCATCAGCGGGCTAGGTGCAGATACGCAGTATTTT

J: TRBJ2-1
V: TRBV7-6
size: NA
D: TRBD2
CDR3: CASSLAGRGAYNEQFF
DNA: TGTGCCAGCAGCTTAGCCGGGAGGGGGGCATACAATGAGCAGTTCTTC

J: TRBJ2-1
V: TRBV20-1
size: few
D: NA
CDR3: CSARVSQAYNEQFF
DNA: TGCAGTGCTAGAGTCAGCCAAGCCTACAATGAGCAGTTCTTC

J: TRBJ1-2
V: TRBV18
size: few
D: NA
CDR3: CASSPPSAAGGGYTF
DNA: TGTGCCAGCTCACCACCTTCTGCGGCAGGAGGGGGCTACACCTTC

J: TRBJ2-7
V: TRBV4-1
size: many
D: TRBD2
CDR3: CASSRGTSGISYEQYF
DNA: TGCGCCAGCAGCCGCGGGACTAGCGGGATCTCCTACGAGCAGTACTTC

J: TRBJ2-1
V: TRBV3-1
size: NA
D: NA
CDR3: CASSPYGNEQFF
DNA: TGTGCCAGCAGCCCTTACGGCAATGAGCAGTTCTTC

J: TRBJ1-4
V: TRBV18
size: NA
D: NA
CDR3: CASSPLGRDEKLFF
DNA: TGTGCCAGCTCACCCCTGGGACGAGATGAAAAACTGTTTTTT

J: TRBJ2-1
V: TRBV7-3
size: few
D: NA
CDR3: CASSLTFEAENNEQFF
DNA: TGTGCCAGCAGCTTAACGTTCGAGGCGGAGAACAATGAGCAGTTCTTC

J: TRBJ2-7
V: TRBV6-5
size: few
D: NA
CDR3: CASSYAGHAVGGYEQYF
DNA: TGTGCCAGCAGTTACGCGGGTCATGCGGTAGGCGGGTACGAGCAGTACTTC

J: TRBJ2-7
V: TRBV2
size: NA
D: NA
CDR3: CASNLQGYEQYF
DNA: TGTGCCAGCAATCTTCAGGGTTACGAGCAGTACTTC

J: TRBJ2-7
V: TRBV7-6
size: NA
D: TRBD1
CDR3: CASSNRDSYEQYF
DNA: TGTGCCAGCAGCAACCGGGACAGCTACGAGCAGTACTTC

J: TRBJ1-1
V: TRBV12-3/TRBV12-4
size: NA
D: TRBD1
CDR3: CASRGQVAMNTEAFF
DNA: TGTGCCAGCAGGGGACAGGTCGCTATGAACACTGAAGCTTTCTTT

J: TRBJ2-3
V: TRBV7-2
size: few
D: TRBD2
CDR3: CASSLDGGLAVTDTQYF
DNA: TGTGCCAGCAGCTTAGATGGGGGACTAGCGGTGACAGATACGCAGTATTTT

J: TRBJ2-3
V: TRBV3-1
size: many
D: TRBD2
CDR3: CASSPRAGGTDTQYF
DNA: TGTGCCAGCAGCCCTCGAGCGGGAGGCACAGATACGCAGTATTTT

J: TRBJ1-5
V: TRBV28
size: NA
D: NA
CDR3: CASSFMNRAGRSNQPQHF
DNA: TGTGCCAGCAGTTTCATGAATAGGGCAGGACGAAGCAATCAGCCCCAGCATTTT

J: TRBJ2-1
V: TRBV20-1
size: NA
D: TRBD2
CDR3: CSASARSGGLGEQFF
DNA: TGCAGTGCTAGCGCCCGGTCGGGAGGGTTAGGTGAGCAGTTCTTC

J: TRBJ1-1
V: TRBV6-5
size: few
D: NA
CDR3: CASSYSSGQVNTEAFF
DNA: TGTGCCAGCAGTTACTCTTCCGGGCAGGTGAACACTGAAGCTTTCTTT